Listed below are T cell receptor beta chains from one sample, sequenced in a study of OX40 agonist ivuxolimab in advanced cancers. The data were produced by immunoSEQ multiplex PCR, yet TCRdb's version contains in-frame clones alone and is incomplete. The sample includes about 55,000 clones, 80% of them seen just once. The specimen was CD4+ or CD8+ T cells sorted from blood, collected in a trial of the OX40 agonist ivuxolimab. The receptors were sampled from an adult with an advanced solid tumor such as melanoma, head and neck, liver or kidney cancer. The CDR3 runs from the conserved cysteine through the conserved F or W. A D gene is named only where the DNA matches it firmly. Clone size is not always given. Where it is, it says once, few, many or a class for expanded clones.

TRBJ2-1 18 TRBD2 TRBV5-6 . CASSLGRLAGGSYNEQFF TGTGCCAGCAGCTTGGGAAGGCTAGCGGGAGGATCCTACAATGAGCAGTTCTTC
TRBJ2-7 15 TRBD1 TRBV6-6 . CASSYLGTVSYEQYF TGTGCCAGCAGTTACTTAGGGACAGTTTCCTACGAGCAGTACTTC
TRBJ1-2 13 . TRBV6-1 few CASSADSRYGYTF TGTGCCAGCAGTGCTGACAGTCGCTATGGCTACACCTTC
TRBJ1-6 16 . TRBV19 . CASSIDRVSHNSPLHF TGTGCCAGTAGTATAGACCGGGTTAGTCATAATTCACCCCTCCACTTT
TRBJ2-1 12 TRBD1 TRBV11-3 . CASSLGDRVQFF TGTGCCAGCAGCTTAGGGGACAGGGTGCAGTTCTTC
TRBJ2-1 14 . TRBV4-2 . CASSPPGPHNEQFF TGTGCCAGCAGCCCACCTGGGCCTCACAATGAGCAGTTCTTC
TRBJ1-2 14 TRBD1 TRBV28 . CASVISLTGEGYTF TGTGCCAGCGTGATTAGCCTGACAGGGGAAGGCTACACCTTC
TRBJ1-6 13 . TRBV6-6 . CASSSRTRSPLHF TGTGCCAGCAGTAGTAGGACGCGATCACCCCTCCACTTT
TRBJ2-7 17 TRBD1 TRBV11-2 . CASSLVGYGTGNYEQYF TGTGCCAGCAGCTTAGTTGGGTACGGGACAGGGAACTACGAGCAGTACTTC
TRBJ1-1 16 . TRBV6-5 . CASSYPPWTPNTEAFF TGTGCCAGCAGTTACCCCCCATGGACCCCGAACACTGAAGCTTTCTTT
TRBJ2-3 14 . TRBV5-1 . CASSLGHSTDTQYF TGCGCCAGCAGCTTGGGCCATAGCACAGATACGCAGTATTTT
TRBJ2-2 18 . TRBV28 few CASRGARKLATVSGELFF TGTGCCAGCAGGGGGGCCCGGAAGCTAGCGACCGTTAGCGGGGAGCTGTTTTTT
TRBJ1-2 15 . TRBV18 many CASSPPQAPNYGYTF TGTGCCAGCTCACCACCCCAGGCCCCTAACTATGGCTACACCTTC
TRBJ2-6 16 . TRBV7-2 . CASSLQVTSGANVLTF TGTGCCAGCAGCTTACAGGTGACCTCTGGGGCCAACGTCCTGACTTTC
TRBJ2-7 12 TRBD1 TRBV5-4 . CASSYRGNEQYF TGTGCCAGCAGTTACAGGGGCAACGAGCAGTACTTC
TRBJ2-1 24 . TRBV12-1 . CASSLTTGTSEFLGPLSSYNEQFF TGTGCCAGCAGCCTTACGACCGGGACTAGCGAGTTTCTAGGGCCTTTAAGCTCCTACAATGAGCAGTTCTTC